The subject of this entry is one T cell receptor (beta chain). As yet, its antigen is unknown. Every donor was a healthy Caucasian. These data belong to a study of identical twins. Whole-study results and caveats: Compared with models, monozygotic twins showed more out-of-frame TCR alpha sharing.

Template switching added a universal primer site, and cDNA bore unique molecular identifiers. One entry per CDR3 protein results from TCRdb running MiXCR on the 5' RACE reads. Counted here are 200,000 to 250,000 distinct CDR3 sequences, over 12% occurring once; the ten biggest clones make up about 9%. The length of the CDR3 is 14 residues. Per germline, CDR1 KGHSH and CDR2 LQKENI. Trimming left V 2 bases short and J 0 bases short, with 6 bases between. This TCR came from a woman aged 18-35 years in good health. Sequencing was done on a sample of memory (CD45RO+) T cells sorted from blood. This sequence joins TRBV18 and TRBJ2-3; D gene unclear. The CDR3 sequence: CASSPFFSTDTQYF. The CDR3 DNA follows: TGTGCCAGCTCACCATTTTTTAGCACAGATACGCAGTATTTT. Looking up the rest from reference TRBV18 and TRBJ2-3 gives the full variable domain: NAGVMQNPRHLVRRRGQEARLRCSPMKGHSHVYWYRQLPEEGLKFMVYLQKENIIDESGMPKERFSAEFPKEGPSILRIQQVVRGDSAAYFCASSPFFSTDTQYFGPGTRLTVL.